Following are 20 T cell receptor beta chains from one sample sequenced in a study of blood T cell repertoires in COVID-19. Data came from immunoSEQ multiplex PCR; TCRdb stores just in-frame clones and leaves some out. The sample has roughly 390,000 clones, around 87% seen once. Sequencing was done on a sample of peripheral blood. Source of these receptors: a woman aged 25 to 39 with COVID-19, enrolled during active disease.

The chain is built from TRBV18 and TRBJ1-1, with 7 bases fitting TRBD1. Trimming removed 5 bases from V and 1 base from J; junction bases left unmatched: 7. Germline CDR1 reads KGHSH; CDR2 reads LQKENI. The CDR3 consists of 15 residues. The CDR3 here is CASSALGTENTEAFF. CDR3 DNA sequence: TGTGCCAGCTCAGCGCTAGGGACAGAGAACACTGAAGCTTTCTTT.

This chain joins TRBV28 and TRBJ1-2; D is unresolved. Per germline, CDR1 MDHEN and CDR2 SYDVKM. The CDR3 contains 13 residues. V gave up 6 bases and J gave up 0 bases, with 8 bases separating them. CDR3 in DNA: TGTGCCAGCAGCAGCAGGCCTAACTATGGCTACACCTTC. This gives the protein CASSSRPNYGYTF.

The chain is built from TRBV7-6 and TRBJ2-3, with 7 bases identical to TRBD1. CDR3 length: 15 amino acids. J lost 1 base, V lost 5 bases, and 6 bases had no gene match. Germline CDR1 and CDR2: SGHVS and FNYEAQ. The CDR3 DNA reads TGTGCCAGCAGCCGGACAGGCTCGGGCACAGATACGCAGTATTTT. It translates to CASSRTGSGTDTQYF.

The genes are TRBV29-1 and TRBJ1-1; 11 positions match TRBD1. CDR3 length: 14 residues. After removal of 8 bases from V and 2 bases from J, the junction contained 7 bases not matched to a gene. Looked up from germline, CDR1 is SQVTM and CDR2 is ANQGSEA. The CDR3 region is CSIRDRGINTEAFF. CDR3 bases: TGCAGCATCCGGGACAGGGGGATAAACACTGAAGCTTTCTTT.

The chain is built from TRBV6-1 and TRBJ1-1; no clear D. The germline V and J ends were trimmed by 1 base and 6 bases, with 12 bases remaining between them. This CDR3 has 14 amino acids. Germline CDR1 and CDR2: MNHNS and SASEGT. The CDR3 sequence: CASSEEYWAPEAFF. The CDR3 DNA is TGTGCCAGCAGTGAAGAGTATTGGGCTCCTGAAGCTTTCTTT.

CDR3 in DNA: TGTGCCAGCAGAGGAGGACTGGGTGGAAACACCATATATTTT. Translation: CASRGGLGGNTIYF. V is TRBV6-5 and J is TRBJ1-3; no clear D. The V gene's germline CDR1 is MNHEY and CDR2 SVGAGI. V was clipped by 6 bases and J by 3 bases, with 12 bases between them. This CDR3 spans 14 amino acids.

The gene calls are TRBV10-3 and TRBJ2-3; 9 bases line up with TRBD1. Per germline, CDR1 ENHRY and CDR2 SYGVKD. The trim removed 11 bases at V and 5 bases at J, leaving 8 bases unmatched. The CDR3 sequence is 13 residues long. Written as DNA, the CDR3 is TGTGCCTCAGAGGGACAGGGAGAAGATACGCAGTATTTT. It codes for CASEGQGEDTQYF.

The CDR3 sequence is CASSPTSGASYEQYF. The CDR3 DNA is TGCGCCAGCAGCCCCACTAGCGGGGCCTCCTACGAGCAGTACTTC. The chain uses TRBV4-1 and TRBJ2-7; 10 bases map to TRBD2. From germline, CDR1 is MGHRA and CDR2 YSYEKL. With V trimmed by 4 bases and J by 0 bases, 3 bases remained unmatched. The CDR3 sequence is 15 residues long.

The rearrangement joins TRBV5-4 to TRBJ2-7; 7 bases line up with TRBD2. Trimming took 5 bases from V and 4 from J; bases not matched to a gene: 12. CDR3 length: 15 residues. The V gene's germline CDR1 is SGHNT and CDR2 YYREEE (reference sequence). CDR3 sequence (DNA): TGTGCCAGCAGTACCGAGCGGGGACCTATATACGAGCAGTACTTC. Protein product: CASSTERGPIYEQYF.

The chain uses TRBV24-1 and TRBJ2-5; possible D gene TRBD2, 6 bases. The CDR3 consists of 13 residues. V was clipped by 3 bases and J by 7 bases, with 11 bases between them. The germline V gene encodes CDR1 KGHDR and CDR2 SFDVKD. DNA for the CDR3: TGTGCCACCAGTGATCGAACAGCGGGGACCCAGTACTTC. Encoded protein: CATSDRTAGTQYF.

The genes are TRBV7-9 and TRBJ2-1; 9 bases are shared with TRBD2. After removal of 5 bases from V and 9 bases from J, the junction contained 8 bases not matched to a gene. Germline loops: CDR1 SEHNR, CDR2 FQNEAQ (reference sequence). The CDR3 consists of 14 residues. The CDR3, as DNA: TGTGCCAGCAGCCCTCTGGCGGGAGGGGGTGAGCAGTTCTTC. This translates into CASSPLAGGGEQFF.

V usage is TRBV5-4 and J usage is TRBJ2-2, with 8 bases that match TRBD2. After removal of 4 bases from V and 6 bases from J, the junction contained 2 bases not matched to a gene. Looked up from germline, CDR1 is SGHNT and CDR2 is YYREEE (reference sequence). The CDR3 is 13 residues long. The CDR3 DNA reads TGTGCCAGCAGCCGGACTAGCTCCGGGGAGCTGTTTTTT. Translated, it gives CASSRTSSGELFF.

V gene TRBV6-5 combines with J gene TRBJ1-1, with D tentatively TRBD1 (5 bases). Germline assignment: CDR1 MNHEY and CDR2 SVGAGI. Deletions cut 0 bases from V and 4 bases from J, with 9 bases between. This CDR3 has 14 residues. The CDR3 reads CASSYSRGVTEAFF. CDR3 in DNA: TGTGCCAGCAGTTACTCGCGGGGGGTCACTGAAGCTTTCTTT.

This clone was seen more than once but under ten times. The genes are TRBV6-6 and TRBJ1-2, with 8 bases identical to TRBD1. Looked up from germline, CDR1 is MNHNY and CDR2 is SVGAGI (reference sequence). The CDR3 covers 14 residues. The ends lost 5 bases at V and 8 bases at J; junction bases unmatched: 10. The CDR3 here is CASSGQGHWLGYTF. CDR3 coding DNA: TGTGCCAGCAGTGGACAGGGACATTGGTTAGGCTACACCTTC.

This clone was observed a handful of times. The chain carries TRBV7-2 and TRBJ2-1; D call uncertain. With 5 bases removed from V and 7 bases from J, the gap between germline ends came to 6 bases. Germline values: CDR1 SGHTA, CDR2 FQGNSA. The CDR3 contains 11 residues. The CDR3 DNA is TGTGCCAGCAGCCCTTTTAATGAGCAGTTCTTC. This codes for CASSPFNEQFF.

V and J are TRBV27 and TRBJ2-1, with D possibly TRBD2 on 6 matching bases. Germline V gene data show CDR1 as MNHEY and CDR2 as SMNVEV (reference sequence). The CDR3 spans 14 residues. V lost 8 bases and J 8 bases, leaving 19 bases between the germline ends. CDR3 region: CASAQEGVRDEQFF. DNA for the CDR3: TGTGCCAGCGCCCAGGAGGGAGTGAGGGATGAGCAGTTCTTC.

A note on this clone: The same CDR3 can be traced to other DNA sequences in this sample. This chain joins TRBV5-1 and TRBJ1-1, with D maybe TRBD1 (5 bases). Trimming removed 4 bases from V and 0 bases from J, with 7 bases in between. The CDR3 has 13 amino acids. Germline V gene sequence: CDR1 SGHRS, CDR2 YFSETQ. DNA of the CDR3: TGCGCCAGCAGCCCAGGGATGAACACTGAAGCTTTCTTT. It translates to CASSPGMNTEAFF.

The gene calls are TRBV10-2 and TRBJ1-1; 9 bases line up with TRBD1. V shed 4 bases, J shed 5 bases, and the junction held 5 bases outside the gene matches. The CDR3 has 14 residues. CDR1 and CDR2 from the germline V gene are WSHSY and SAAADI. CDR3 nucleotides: TGCGCCAGCAGTGGAGGGACAGGGTGGACTGAAGCTTTCTTT. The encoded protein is CASSGGTGWTEAFF.

For the CDR3, the DNA is TGTGCCAGCGCTACAGGGGTTAATCAGCCCCAGCATTTT. Its protein is CASATGVNQPQHF. The chain is built from TRBV6-5 and TRBJ1-5; 7 bases line up with TRBD1. The CDR3 is 13 amino acids. Germline V gene sequence: CDR1 MNHEY, CDR2 SVGAGI. V trimming: 8 bases; J trimming: 4 bases; junction bases outside the gene matches: 5.

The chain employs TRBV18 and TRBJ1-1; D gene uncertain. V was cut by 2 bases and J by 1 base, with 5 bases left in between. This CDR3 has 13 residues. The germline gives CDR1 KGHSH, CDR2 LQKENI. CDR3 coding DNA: TGTGCCAGCTCACCAGGGAGGAACACTGAAGCTTTCTTT. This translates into CASSPGRNTEAFF.